This TCR beta chain was captured in a study of cytomegalovirus exposure and HLA in healthy donors. Study-wide context: Early released data had about 85 million unique TCRs, all coming from HLA-typed donors. Whole-study findings and limits: In a later analysis, HLA-associated TCR beta chains were more clonally expanded than equally common others.

The PCR contained 60 Vbeta and 13 Jbeta primers. TCRdb keeps only in-frame clones here, not all; method: immunoSEQ multiplex PCR. The sample table includes 75,000 to 95,000 clones. Per germline, CDR1 SGHDN and CDR2 FVKESK. CDR3 length equals 13 residues. Trimming took 1 base from V and 6 from J, leaving 8 bases between them. Remarks on this clone: As yet, its antigen is unknown.

The sequence came from a girl between 10 and 17 years old in good health and CMV-seropositive. The chain joins TRBV14 to TRBJ2-3; D not resolved. The sequencing sample was made of PBMCs. CDR3 coding DNA: TGTGCCAGCAGCCAAGGTTACGGGGATACGCAGTATTTT. Translation gives CASSQGYGDTQYF.